The clone carrying this T cell receptor (beta chain) occurred many times. Its target is unknown. From the RT-PCR reads, TCRdb called clonotypes with MiXCR, one entry per CDR3 protein. The repertoire has about 500,000 distinct CDR3 sequences, approximately 17% of them found once; the top ten carry 3%. The CDR3 is made up of 13 amino acids. With 3 bases removed from V and 5 bases from J, the gap between germline ends came to 10 bases. Germline CDR1 is ENHRY and CDR2 is SYGVKD. The data were taken from a study of response to subunit inactivated influenza vaccine. Overall study results and limits: Seasonal influenza vaccination, on each occasion, was suggested by the authors to recruit few new T cells.

The TCR originated in a man aged 50 to 69 who received an inactivated influenza vaccine. This material consisted of CD4+ T cells sorted from PBMCs, taken less than 30 months after vaccination. The rearrangement links TRBV10-3 to TRBJ2-5, with D unclear. CDR3 region: CAISDGVSETQYF. The CDR3 nucleotides read TGTGCCATCAGTGATGGTGTGTCTGAGACCCAGTACTTC.